This entry lists 8 T cell receptor beta chains sequenced from one sample in a study of neurological immune-mediated disorders. MiXCR, applied by TCRdb to the 5' RACE reads, yields one record per CDR3 protein. The sample gives about 46,000 distinct CDR3 sequences, just under 4.5% of which show up once; approximately 5.3% is in the top ten. Sequenced sample: PBMCs. The receptors originated from a woman in her fifties or sixties with multiple sclerosis.

To note about this clonotype: A much larger clone differs from this one at a single base, so this may be a read error. This is likely a read error, given that the CDR3 carries no conserved phenylalanine or tryptophan at its end. The gene calls are TRBV12-3 or TRBV12-4 and TRBJ2-4, with a weak D call TRBD2 (6 bases). CDR3 length: 13 residues. With 8 bases removed from V and 2 bases from J, the gap between germline ends came to 10 bases. CDR3 sequence: CASSGAPKNIQYI. As DNA, the CDR3 is TGTGCCAGCTCGGGAGCCCCCAAAAACATTCAGTACATC.

There are many counts of this clonotype. This chain joins TRBV7-2 and TRBJ1-5; tentative D call: TRBD1 (5 bases). The CDR3 length is 15 residues. Germline loops: CDR1 SGHTA, CDR2 FQGNSA. The germline V and J ends were trimmed by 3 bases and 7 bases, with 16 bases remaining between them. The CDR3 nucleotides read TGTGCCAGCAGCTTGGTTTCAGGGTCAGGGCAGCCCCAGCATTTT. Translated, it gives CASSLVSGSGQPQHF.

This clonotype was seen at least ten times. The V gene is TRBV20-1, the J gene TRBJ2-7; 7 nucleotides align to TRBD1. This CDR3 region has 14 residues. In germline, CDR1 is DFQATT, CDR2 SNEGSKA (reference sequence). V shed 3 bases and J 5 bases; nucleotides not matched to a gene: 10. The CDR3 DNA reads as TGCAGTGCTAGGGATAGACAGGGCTTGAACGAGCAGTACGTC. As protein: CSARDRQGLNEQYV.

This clonotype came up many times. The chain is built from TRBV19 and TRBJ1-5; 12 bases are shared with TRBD1. Losses at the gene ends were 7 bases for V and 5 bases for J; bases not matched to a gene: 6. The CDR3 spans 15 residues. In germline, CDR1 is LNHDA, CDR2 SQIVND (reference sequence). CDR3 residues: CASNRDRGQDQPQHF. The CDR3, as DNA: TGTGCCAGTAACCGGGACAGGGGGCAGGATCAGCCCCAGCATTTT.

In its sample, this clonotype was seen many times. The chain combines TRBV12-3 or TRBV12-4 with TRBJ1-3, with D maybe TRBD1 (5 bases). Trimming pared 6 bases from V and 0 bases from J, leaving 15 bases between. CDR3 length: 16 residues. Here the CDR3 DNA reads TGTGCCAGCAGCCGGGACCGATTTCCCTCTGGAAACACCATATATTTT. This translates into CASSRDRFPSGNTIYF.

This clonotype occurred many times. The CDR3 DNA reads TGTGCCAGCAGTTACGGCGGGGGGCCCACAGATACGCAGTATTTT. This sequence encodes CASSYGGGPTDTQYF. The V and J genes are TRBV6-2 or TRBV6-3 and TRBJ2-3, with 8 bases matching TRBD2. Germline trimming cut 2 bases from V and 2 bases from J; bases unmatched to any gene: 3. The CDR3 spans 15 residues. The V gene's germline CDR1 is MNHEY and CDR2 SVGEGT.

This clonotype was counted at least ten times. J is TRBJ2-7 and V is TRBV4-3, with D hard to call. The CDR3 spans 15 residues. Germline CDR1 reads LGHNA; CDR2 reads YSLEER. V was trimmed by 0 bases and J by 3 bases, leaving 12 bases between them. This CDR3 reads CASSQDDGLGYEQYF. CDR3 bases: TGCGCCAGCAGCCAAGATGACGGGCTTGGCTACGAGCAGTACTTC.

V usage is TRBV20-1 and J usage is TRBJ2-3; the match to TRBD1 covers 8 bases. J lost 0 bases, V lost 3 bases, and 5 bases had no gene match. This CDR3 is built from 15 residues. The germline gives CDR1 DFQATT, CDR2 SNEGSKA (reference sequence). The CDR3, as DNA: TGCAGTGCTAGTCGTCAGGGGGCGAGCACAGATACGCAGTATTTT. Its protein product is CSASRQGASTDTQYF.